The subject of this entry is one TCR beta chain. The antigen remains undetermined. Genomic DNA, the template, was used for profiling of the TCR beta VDJ and CDR3. TCRdb called the reads again in MiXCR, with one record for every CDR3 protein. Here the sample spans roughly 180,000 distinct CDR3 sequences, under 55% being singletons. The data were taken from a study of CD8+CD57+ T cells in acquired aplastic anemia. Study summary: Across the sorted CD4+ and CD8+ cells, DNA amounts averaged roughly 3 ug. An average of roughly 11 million reads for CD4+ cells was obtained from healthy donors. Study-wide results and limits: Almost 30 sequences, all CD8+ CDR3, were shared between patients and controls.

The germline V and J ends were trimmed by 1 base and 2 bases, with 14 bases remaining between them. The V gene's germline CDR1 is SEHNR and CDR2 FQNEAQ (reference sequence). There are 17 residues in the CDR3. This TCR came from a human donor in good health. V gene TRBV7-9 combines with J gene TRBJ2-2; D remains unclear. Sequenced input: sorted CD4+, CD8+, or CD8+CD57+ T cells (not recorded which) from PBMCs. As DNA, the CDR3 is TGTGCCAGCAGCTTAGTTGACTCTGCAGGTAACACCGGGGAGCTGTTTTTT. Translated: CASSLVDSAGNTGELFF. Together with reference TRBV7-9 and TRBJ2-2, the CDR3 gives the full variable domain: DTGVSQNPRHKITKRGQNVTFRCDPISEHNRLYWYRQTLGQGPEFLTYFQNEAQLEKSRLLSDRFSAERPKGSFSTLEIQRTEQGDSAMYLCASSLVDSAGNTGELFFGEGSRLTVL.